This T cell receptor (beta chain) appears in the sequencing data of a study of cytomegalovirus exposure and HLA in healthy donors. Study-wide background: Approximately 77 million unique TCRs from HLA-typed donors were held in an early release of data.

This CDR3 has 18 amino acids. Germline V lookup: CDR1 SGDLS, CDR2 YYNGEE. V lost 0 bases and J 0 bases, leaving 17 bases between the germline ends. The PCR had 60 Vbeta and 13 Jbeta primers. Generated by immunoSEQ multiplex PCR, the TCRdb table keeps only in-frame clones and is missing some. The sample includes around 58,000 clones, roughly 74% of them seen just once. Remarks on this clone: Its antigen is unknown.

Notes on the study in general: One variant, a missense change in DCLRE1C, was linked in a later analysis to TCR beta V- and J-gene trimming. For most TCR beta V segments, an earlier analysis put the productive rate at about 87% or about 30% of the time.

Specimen: PBMCs. The chain recombines TRBV9 with TRBJ2-3, with D tentatively TRBD1 (6 bases). The sequence derives from a man aged 35 to 55 in good health and CMV-seropositive. As DNA, the CDR3 is TGTGCCAGCAGCGTAGGATTAGGGGGTAGCCTTAGCACAGATACGCAGTATTTT. It translates to CASSVGLGGSLSTDTQYF.